This TCR beta chain is drawn from a study of graft-versus-host responses after intestinal transplantation. About the research overall: Each patient got anti-thymocyte globulin induction, then tacrolimus and steroids for two to four years.

The CDR3 runs to 19 residues. V lost 0 bases to trimming and J lost 0 bases, with 18 bases between them. Germline V gene data show CDR1 as SNHLY and CDR2 as FYNNEI. The protocol was immunoSEQ multiplex PCR, while the TCRdb copy is restricted to in-frame clones and leaves out a portion. The data show approximately 74,000 clones, with around 93% seen just once and 0.55% to 0.75% held by the top ten. This specimen consisted of PBMCs, obtained 98 days after intestinal transplantation. The chain uses TRBV2 and TRBJ2-4; D is unclear. This TCR came from a human patient who received an intestinal transplant, so some T cells may come from the graft donor. The CDR3 protein is CASSEARFVGSLAKNIQYF. The DNA of the CDR3 is TGTGCCAGCAGTGAAGCGCGATTCGTAGGATCCCTAGCCAAAAACATTCAGTACTTC.